This T cell receptor (beta chain) was identified during a study of blood T cell repertoires in COVID-19 (dated by TCRdb to about 2020). Broadly, across the study: Collaborator samples came from the United States, Italy and Spain and covered acute and convalescent phases of COVID-19. Samples were obtained from the ongoing ImmuneRACE study (first 160 participants) and from over 1,000 subjects provided by 6 global collaborators. A freely available public database, intended as a resource for researchers studying the immune response to SARS-CoV-2, is where the repertoires were released. Where available, HLA class I and class II types were taken from metadata supplied by the sample provider and were not determined by assay-based typing. The material from the prospective study consisted of cDNA or gDNA derived from T cells, B-cell-depleted T cells, or PBMCs. Nearly every sample came with metadata listing a de-identified subject ID, COVID-19 status, age in years and sex. Subjects who had been exposed to COVID-19, were actively infected with it, or had recovered from it provided the deeply sampled blood TCRbeta repertoires that made up the dataset.

The paper as a whole reports these results and caveats: The amount of clinical and demographic metadata varied by source and participant and was provided uncurated.

With regard to this clone: Its antigen is still unknown. Nothing much larger sits one base from this clone, and base qualities are not available.

V is reduced by 5 bases and J by 5 bases, leaving a spacing of 16 bases between them. From the cysteine through the phenylalanine, the CDR3 covers 15 amino acids. Only the CDR3 DNA is retained, 45 bases long and in frame from the first base. In the germline V gene (reference sequence), CDR1 corresponds to LNHDA and CDR2 to SQIVND. One collaborating source in Seattle enrolled patients during active infection and followed them longitudinally through the course of disease. Each collaborating institution followed its own protocols to collect whole blood in K2EDTA tubes. For TCRbeta analysis, collaborator samples were shipped as frozen whole blood, as isolated PBMCs, or as DNA extracted from either sample type. The immunoSEQ Assay, a bias-controlled multiplex PCR, was used to amplify TCRbeta CDR3 regions from genomic DNA. In the source study's methods: The number of nucleated cells in each sample was estimated by amplification of reference gene primers within the assay. To quantify the absolute abundance of each unique TCRbeta CDR3 rearrangement, sequence reads were collapsed and filtered. For each sample, productive Simpson clonality was calculated by taking the square root of Simpson's diversity index across productive rearrangements. The table comes from immuneACCESS by way of TCRdb, which keeps in-frame sequences with V and J called. Part of the clones is missing from these tables; in studies checked, under half for an unresolved V gene and the rest for unknown reasons. That table furnishes V, J and clone size, whereas the DNA furnished D and trimming. The sample table lists over 250,000 clones, approximately 90% of them with a count of one. Around 2.2% of the sample rests with the top ten.

The rearranged chain carries TRBV19 and TRBJ1-5; no D gene is confidently identified. The sequence derives from a woman in her thirties with COVID-19, enrolled during active disease. Sequenced sample: peripheral blood. The nucleotides read TGTGCCAGTAGTCCGCCGGAAGAGGAGGATCAGCCCCAGCATTTT. Translated, this is CASSPPEEEDQPQHF.